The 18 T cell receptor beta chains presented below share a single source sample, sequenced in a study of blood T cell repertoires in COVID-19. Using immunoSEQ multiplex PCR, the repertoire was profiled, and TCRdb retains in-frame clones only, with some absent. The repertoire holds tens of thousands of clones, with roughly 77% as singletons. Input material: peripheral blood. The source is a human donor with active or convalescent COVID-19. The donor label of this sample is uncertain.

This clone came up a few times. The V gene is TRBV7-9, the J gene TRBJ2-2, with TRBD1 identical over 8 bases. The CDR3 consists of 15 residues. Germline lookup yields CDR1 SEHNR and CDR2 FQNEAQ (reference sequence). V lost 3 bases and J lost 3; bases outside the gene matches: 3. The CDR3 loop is CASSLPGGHTGELFF. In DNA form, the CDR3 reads TGTGCCAGCAGCTTGCCAGGGGGCCACACCGGGGAGCTGTTTTTT.

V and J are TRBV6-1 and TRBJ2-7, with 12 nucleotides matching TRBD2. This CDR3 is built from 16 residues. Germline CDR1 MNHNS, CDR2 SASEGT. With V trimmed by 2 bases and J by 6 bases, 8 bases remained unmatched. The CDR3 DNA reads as TGTGCCAGCAGTGAATCCCTAGCGGGAGGGCGGGGCGAGCAGTACTTC. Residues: CASSESLAGGRGEQYF.

The DNA for the CDR3 is TGCAGCGTTGTTTCAGGGGGCGGAGAAGGTGGCTACACCTTC. As protein: CSVVSGGGEGGYTF. J is TRBJ1-2 and V is TRBV29-1; TRBD1 matches at 8 bases. Germline V gives CDR1 SQVTM, CDR2 ANQGSEA. The V and J ends lost 4 bases and 7 bases, in that order; junction bases with no gene match: 11. The CDR3 totals 14 residues. Drawing the rest from reference TRBV29-1 and TRBJ1-2, the complete variable domain is SAVISQKPSRDICQRGTSLTIQCQVDSQVTMMFWYRQQPGQSLTLIATANQGSEATYESGFVIDKFPISRPNLTFSTLTVSNMSPEDSSIYLCSVVSGGGEGGYTFGSGTRLTVV.

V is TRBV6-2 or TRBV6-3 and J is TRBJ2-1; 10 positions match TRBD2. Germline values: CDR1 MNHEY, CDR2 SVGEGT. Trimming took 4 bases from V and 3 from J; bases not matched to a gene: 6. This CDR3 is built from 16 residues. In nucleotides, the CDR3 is TGTGCCAGCAGTTCCCGAGGGACTAGCGTCTACAATGAGCAGTTCTTC. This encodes CASSSRGTSVYNEQFF.

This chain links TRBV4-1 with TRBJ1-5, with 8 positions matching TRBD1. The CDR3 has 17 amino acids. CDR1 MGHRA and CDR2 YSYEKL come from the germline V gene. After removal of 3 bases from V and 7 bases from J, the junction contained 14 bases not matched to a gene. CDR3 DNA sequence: TGCGCCAGCAGCCACGTCCAAACGCAGGGGGCTCGGCAGCCCCAGCATTTT. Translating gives CASSHVQTQGARQPQHF.

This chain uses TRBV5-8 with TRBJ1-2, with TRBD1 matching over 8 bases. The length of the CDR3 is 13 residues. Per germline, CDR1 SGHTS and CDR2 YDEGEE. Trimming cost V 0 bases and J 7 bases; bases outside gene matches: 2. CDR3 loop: CASSLDQGAGYTF. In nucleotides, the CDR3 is TGTGCCAGCAGCTTGGATCAGGGGGCTGGCTACACCTTC.

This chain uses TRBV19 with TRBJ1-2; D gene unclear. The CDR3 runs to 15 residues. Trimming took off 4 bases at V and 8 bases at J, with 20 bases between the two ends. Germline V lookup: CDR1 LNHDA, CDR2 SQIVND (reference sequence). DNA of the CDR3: TGTGCCAGTAGTAGAAACAGAGACCCCCGCGGGGGCTACACCTTC. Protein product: CASSRNRDPRGGYTF.

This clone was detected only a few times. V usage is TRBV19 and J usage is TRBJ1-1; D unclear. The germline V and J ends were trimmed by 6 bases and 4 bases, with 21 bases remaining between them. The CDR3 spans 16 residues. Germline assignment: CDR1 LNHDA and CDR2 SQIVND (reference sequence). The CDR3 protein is CASRGSGKWRTTEAFF. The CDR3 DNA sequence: TGTGCCAGTAGAGGGTCCGGGAAGTGGAGGACCACTGAAGCTTTCTTT.

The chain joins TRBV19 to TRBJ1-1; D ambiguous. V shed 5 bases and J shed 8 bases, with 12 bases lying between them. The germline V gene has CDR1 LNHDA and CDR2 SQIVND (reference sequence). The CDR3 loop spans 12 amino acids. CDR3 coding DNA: TGTGCCAGTAGTGACCGCTACAGCGAAGCTTTCTTT. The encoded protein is CASSDRYSEAFF.

CDR3 in DNA: TGTGCCAGCAGTACAGGGGGCCGGGGAGAGACCCAGTACTTC. This gives the protein CASSTGGRGETQYF. The gene calls are TRBV6-1 and TRBJ2-5; 9 bases align to TRBD1. The CDR3 is 14 residues long. CDR1 MNHNS and CDR2 SASEGT come from the germline V gene. V trimming: 5 bases; J trimming: 4 bases; junction bases outside the gene matches: 5.

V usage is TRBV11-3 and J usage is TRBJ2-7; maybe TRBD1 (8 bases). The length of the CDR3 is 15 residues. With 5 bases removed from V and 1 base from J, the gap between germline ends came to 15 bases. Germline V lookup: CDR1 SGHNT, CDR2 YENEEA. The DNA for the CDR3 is TGTGCCAGCAGCGTATCACAGGGGGGGTCCTACGAGCAGTACTTC. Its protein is CASSVSQGGSYEQYF.

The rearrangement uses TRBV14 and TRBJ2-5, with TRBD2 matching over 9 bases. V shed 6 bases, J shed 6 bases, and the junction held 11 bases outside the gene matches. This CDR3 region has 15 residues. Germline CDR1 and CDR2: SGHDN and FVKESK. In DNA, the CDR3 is TGTGCCAGCAGTCCTTTTGCGGGAGGGCCAAAGACCCAGTACTTC. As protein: CASSPFAGGPKTQYF.

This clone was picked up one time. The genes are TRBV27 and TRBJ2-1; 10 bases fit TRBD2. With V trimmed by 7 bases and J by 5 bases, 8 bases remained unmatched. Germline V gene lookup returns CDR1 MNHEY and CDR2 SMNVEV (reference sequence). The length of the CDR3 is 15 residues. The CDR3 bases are TGTGCCAGCACCATTAGCGGGAGGCTGGACAATGAGCAGTTCTTC. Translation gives CASTISGRLDNEQFF.

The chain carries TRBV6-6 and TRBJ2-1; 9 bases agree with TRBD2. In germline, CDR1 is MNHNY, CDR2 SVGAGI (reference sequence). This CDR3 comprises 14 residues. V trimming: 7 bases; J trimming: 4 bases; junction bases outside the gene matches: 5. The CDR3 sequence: CASIRTSAYNEQFF. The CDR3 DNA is TGTGCCAGCATCAGGACTAGCGCGTACAATGAGCAGTTCTTC.

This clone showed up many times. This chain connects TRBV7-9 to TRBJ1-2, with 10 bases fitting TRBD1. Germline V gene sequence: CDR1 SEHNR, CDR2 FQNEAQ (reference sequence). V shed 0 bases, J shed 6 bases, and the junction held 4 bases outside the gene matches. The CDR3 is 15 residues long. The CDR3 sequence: CASSLAGTGVNGYTF. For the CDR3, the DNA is TGTGCCAGCAGCTTAGCCGGGACAGGGGTTAATGGCTACACCTTC.

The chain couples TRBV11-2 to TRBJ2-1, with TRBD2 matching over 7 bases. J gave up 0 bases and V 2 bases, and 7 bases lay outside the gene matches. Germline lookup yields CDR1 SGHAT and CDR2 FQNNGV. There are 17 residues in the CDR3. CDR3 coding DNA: TGTGCCAGCAGCTTAATCGGTAGCGGGTTCTCCTACAATGAGCAGTTCTTC. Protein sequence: CASSLIGSGFSYNEQFF.

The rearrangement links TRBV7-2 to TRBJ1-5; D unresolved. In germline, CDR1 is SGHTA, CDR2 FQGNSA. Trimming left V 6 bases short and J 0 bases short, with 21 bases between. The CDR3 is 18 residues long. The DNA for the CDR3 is TGTGCCAGCAGTTCCAGAGGGATAGGGTCTTATAGCAATCAGCCCCAGCATTTT. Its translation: CASSSRGIGSYSNQPQHF.

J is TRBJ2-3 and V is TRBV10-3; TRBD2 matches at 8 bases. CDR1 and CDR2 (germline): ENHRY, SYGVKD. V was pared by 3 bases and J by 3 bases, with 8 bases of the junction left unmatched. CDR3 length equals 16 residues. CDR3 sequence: CAISEPSGLRTDTQYF. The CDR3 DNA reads TGTGCCATCAGTGAACCTAGCGGGCTCCGAACAGATACGCAGTATTTT.